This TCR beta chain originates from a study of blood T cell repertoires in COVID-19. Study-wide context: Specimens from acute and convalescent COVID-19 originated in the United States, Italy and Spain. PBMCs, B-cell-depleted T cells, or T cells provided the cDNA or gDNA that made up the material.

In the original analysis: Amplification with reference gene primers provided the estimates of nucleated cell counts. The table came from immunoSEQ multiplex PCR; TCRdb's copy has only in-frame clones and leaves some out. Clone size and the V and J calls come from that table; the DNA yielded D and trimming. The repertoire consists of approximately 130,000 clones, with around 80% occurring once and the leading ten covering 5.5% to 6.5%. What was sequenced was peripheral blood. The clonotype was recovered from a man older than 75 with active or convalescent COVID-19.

CDR3 sequence reads: CSAERGTGSGVLFF. In DNA, the CDR3 is TGCAGCGCGGAACGAGGGACAGGGTCGGGTGTGCTGTTTTTT. The chain employs TRBV29-1 and TRBJ1-4; 9 bases are shared with TRBD1. This CDR3 has 14 amino acids. The trim removed 7 bases at V and 14 bases at J, leaving 17 bases unmatched. Per germline, CDR1 SQVTM and CDR2 ANQGSEA.